These 19 T cell receptor beta chains originate from one sample sequenced in a study of cytomegalovirus exposure and HLA in healthy donors. This PCR relied on a set of 60 Vbeta primers and 13 Jbeta primers. Method: immunoSEQ multiplex PCR; TCRdb's copy keeps in-frame clones and lacks some. This table holds 200,000 or so clones, approximately 88% found once. The sequencing sample was made of PBMCs. These receptors were obtained from a boy between 2 and 10 years old in good health and CMV-seronegative.

V usage is TRBV18 and J usage is TRBJ1-2, with a possible D match to TRBD1 (5 bases). Trimming shortened V by 3 bases and J by 6 bases, and 17 bases separated the two germline ends. Germline CDR1 reads KGHSH; CDR2 reads LQKENI. CDR3 length: 15 amino acids. For the CDR3, the DNA is TGTGCCAGCTCACCGCCAATAGGGGTTTCTCATGGCTACACCTTC. It specifies CASSPPIGVSHGYTF.

The chain recombines TRBV10-3 with TRBJ2-1; D is ambiguous. This CDR3 region has 15 residues. V was trimmed by 4 bases and J by 4 bases, leaving 14 bases between them. Germline CDR1 ENHRY, CDR2 SYGVKD. The CDR3 DNA follows: TGTGCCATCAGTGGTCAAGCTAGTAGTTACAATGAGCAGTTCTTC. It is translated as CAISGQASSYNEQFF.

This chain uses TRBV6-1 with TRBJ2-5, with 11 bases aligning to TRBD2. The CDR3 has 14 residues. Germline values: CDR1 MNHNS, CDR2 SASEGT. J gave up 5 bases and V 4 bases, and 3 bases lay outside the gene matches. The CDR3 protein is CASSVAGGRETQYF. CDR3 in DNA: TGTGCCAGCAGTGTAGCGGGAGGGCGGGAGACCCAGTACTTC.

The rearrangement links TRBV2 to TRBJ1-5; perhaps TRBD1 as D (6 bases). This CDR3 region has 14 residues. V lost 6 bases, J lost 2 bases, and 11 bases lay in between. Germline loops: CDR1 SNHLY, CDR2 FYNNEI. CDR3 nucleotide sequence: TGTGCCAGCAGAATCTCAGGGGGCAATCAGCCCCAGCATTTT. It codes for CASRISGGNQPQHF.

The chain recombines TRBV6-5 with TRBJ1-1; 8 bases agree with TRBD1. The CDR3 is 15 amino acids. The V segment lost 7 bases and the J segment 4 bases; nucleotides outside the gene matches: 11. Germline V gene sequence: CDR1 MNHEY, CDR2 SVGAGI. CDR3 sequence: CASTTSQGAGTEAFF. CDR3 DNA: TGTGCCAGCACTACTTCCCAGGGGGCCGGCACTGAAGCTTTCTTT.

This rearrangement joins TRBV15 to TRBJ2-1, with D maybe TRBD1 (5 bases). With 5 bases removed from V and 0 bases from J, the gap between germline ends came to 8 bases. The CDR3 runs to 14 residues. Germline CDR1 and CDR2: LNHNV and YYDKDF (reference sequence). For the CDR3, the DNA is TGTGCCACCAGCCAGGGCGGCTCCTACAATGAGCAGTTCTTC. Its protein is CATSQGGSYNEQFF.

The V gene is TRBV12-5, the J gene TRBJ2-5, with TRBD2 identical over 11 bases. Trimming removed 7 bases from V and 4 bases from J; junction bases left unmatched: 17. The CDR3 length is 18 residues. The germline CDR1 and CDR2 sequences are LGHNT and FRNRAP. The CDR3 loop is CASALSLIIAGGAETQYF. The CDR3 DNA sequence: TGTGCTAGTGCTCTCTCGCTCATAATAGCGGGAGGGGCAGAGACCCAGTACTTC. The full variable domain, completed using reference TRBV12-5 and TRBJ2-5, is DARVTQTPRHKVTEMGQEVTMRCQPILGHNTVFWYRQTMMQGLELLAYFRNRAPLDDSGMPKDRFSAEMPDATLATLKIQPSEPRDSAVYFCASALSLIIAGGAETQYFGPGTRLLVL.

This chain joins TRBV7-2 and TRBJ1-6; no reliable D call. The length of the CDR3 is 14 residues. V shed 1 base and J shed 8 bases, with 9 bases lying between them. The germline CDR1 and CDR2 sequences are SGHTA and FQGNSA. This chain's CDR3 is CASSLGLVDSPLHF. As DNA, the CDR3 is TGTGCCAGCAGCTTAGGGTTAGTTGATTCACCCCTCCACTTT.

The chain employs TRBV27 and TRBJ1-4; tentatively, D is TRBD1 (5 bases). The CDR3 is 12 amino acids. Germline V gene lookup returns CDR1 MNHEY and CDR2 SMNVEV (reference sequence). Trimming stripped 3 bases from V and 8 bases from J, with 7 bases between. CDR3 bases: TGTGCCAGCAGTTTTGGGGGGGAAAAACTGTTTTTT. Its protein is CASSFGGEKLFF.

This clone has only one observation. The chain uses TRBV30 and TRBJ2-7, with no clear D. The CDR3 is made up of 16 amino acids. V lost 2 bases and J lost 2, with 19 bases in between. CDR1 is GTSNPN, CDR2 SVGIG, per germline (reference sequence). The CDR3 DNA follows: TGTGCCTGGAGTTTGAGGAGTAGATTGGTCGCCTACGAGCAGTACTTC. Translation: CAWSLRSRLVAYEQYF.

The rearrangement links TRBV7-2 to TRBJ2-7; D is undetermined. The V end was cut by 1 base, the J end by 6 bases, with 10 bases between. Germline CDR1 and CDR2: SGHTA and FQGNSA. This CDR3 comprises 13 residues. The CDR3 sequence: CASSLVPLPEQYF. For the CDR3, the DNA is TGTGCCAGCAGCTTAGTCCCCCTTCCCGAGCAGTACTTC.

This rearrangement joins TRBV5-1 to TRBJ2-3; D is possibly TRBD1 (6 bases). The V gene's germline CDR1 is SGHRS and CDR2 YFSETQ. CDR3 length equals 15 residues. The V and J ends lost 7 bases and 0 bases respectively, with 15 bases between them. The CDR3 nucleotides read TGCGCCAGCCGAGCCACAGGGCCGAGCACAGATACGCAGTATTTT. Its protein is CASRATGPSTDTQYF.

This clone has only one observation. The V call is TRBV30, the J call TRBJ1-1, with TRBD1 as a possible D gene (5 bases). Trimming took 0 bases from V and 5 from J, leaving 25 bases between them. The CDR3 covers 18 residues. From germline, CDR1 is GTSNPN and CDR2 SVGIG (reference sequence). The DNA of the CDR3 is TGTGCCTGGAGTGTACGAGGCCTCACAGGTCGAGTGAGGACTGAAGCTTTCTTT. It encodes CAWSVRGLTGRVRTEAFF.

V usage is TRBV5-6 and J usage is TRBJ1-3, with D maybe TRBD1 (5 bases). This CDR3 region has 14 residues. CDR1 SGHDT and CDR2 YYEEEE come from the germline V gene. V lost 3 bases to trimming and J lost 3 bases, with 10 bases between them. CDR3 DNA: TGTGCCAGCAGCTCGGGGACTGTTGGAAACACCATATATTTT. Its translation: CASSSGTVGNTIYF.

This clone has only a few counts. The chain couples TRBV2 to TRBJ2-1; 7 bases match TRBD2. The V gene end was trimmed by 6 bases and the J gene end by 4 bases; junction bases not matched to a gene: 9. The CDR3 is 15 amino acids. CDR1 SNHLY and CDR2 FYNNEI come from the germline V gene. CDR3 bases: TGTGCCAGCAGCTCTGCTAGCGGAGCATACAATGAGCAGTTCTTC. Its protein is CASSSASGAYNEQFF.

The chain carries TRBV19 and TRBJ2-3; D is possibly TRBD1 (6 bases). Per germline, CDR1 LNHDA and CDR2 SQIVND (reference sequence). V lost 6 bases to trimming and J lost 0 bases, with 10 bases between them. CDR3 size: 14 residues. CDR3: CASRSTGSTDTQYF. The CDR3 DNA follows: TGTGCCAGTAGGTCCACAGGGAGCACAGATACGCAGTATTTT.

The genes are TRBV9 and TRBJ2-2; a possible D gene is TRBD2 (6 bases). Germline-derived CDR1 and CDR2 are SGDLS and YYNGEE. CDR3 length equals 15 residues. V was clipped by 0 bases and J by 5 bases, with 11 bases between them. CDR3 region: CASSVVFGGTGELFF. CDR3 bases: TGTGCCAGCAGCGTAGTATTCGGGGGTACCGGGGAGCTGTTTTTT.

The rearrangement links TRBV2 to TRBJ2-1, with D possibly TRBD1 on 6 matching bases. CDR3 length: 15 residues. Germline CDR1 and CDR2: SNHLY and FYNNEI. The ends were cut back, 3 bases at V and 4 bases at J, with 13 bases in the middle. CDR3 in amino acids: CASSERTAPYNEQFF. CDR3 DNA sequence: TGTGCCAGCAGTGAGAGGACAGCGCCTTACAATGAGCAGTTCTTC.

The chain couples TRBV18 to TRBJ1-1, with 8 nucleotides matching TRBD1. The J segment lost 1 base and the V segment lost 3 bases, leaving 4 bases of the junction unmatched. Germline CDR1 KGHSH, CDR2 LQKENI. The CDR3 is 15 amino acids. In nucleotides, the CDR3 is TGTGCCAGCTCACCCACCGGGACAGGGAACACTGAAGCTTTCTTT. Encoded protein: CASSPTGTGNTEAFF.